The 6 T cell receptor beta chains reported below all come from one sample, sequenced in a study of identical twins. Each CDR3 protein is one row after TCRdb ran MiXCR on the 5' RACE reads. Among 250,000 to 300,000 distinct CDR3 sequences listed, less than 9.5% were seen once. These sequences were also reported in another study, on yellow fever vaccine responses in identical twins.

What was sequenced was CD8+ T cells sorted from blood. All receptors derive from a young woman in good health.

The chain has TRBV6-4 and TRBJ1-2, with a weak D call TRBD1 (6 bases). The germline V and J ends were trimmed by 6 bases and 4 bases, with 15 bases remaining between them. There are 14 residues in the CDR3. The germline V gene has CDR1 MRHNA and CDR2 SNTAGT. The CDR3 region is CASRVGQRFYGYTF. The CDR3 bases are TGTGCCAGCAGAGTCGGACAGAGGTTCTATGGCTACACCTTC.

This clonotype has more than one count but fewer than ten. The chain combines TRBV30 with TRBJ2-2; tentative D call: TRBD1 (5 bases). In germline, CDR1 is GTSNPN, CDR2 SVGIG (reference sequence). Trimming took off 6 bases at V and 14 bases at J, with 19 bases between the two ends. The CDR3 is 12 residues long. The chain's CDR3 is CACAAVTGGLFF. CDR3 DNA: TGTGCCTGTGCAGCAGTTACAGGTGGCCTGTTTTTT.

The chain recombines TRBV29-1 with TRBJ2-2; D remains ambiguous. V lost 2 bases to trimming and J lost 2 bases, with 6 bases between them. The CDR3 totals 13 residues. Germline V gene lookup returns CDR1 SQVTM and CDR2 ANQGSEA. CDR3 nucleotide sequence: TGCAGCGTTGAAAAGATTAACACCGGGGAGCTGTTTTTT. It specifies CSVEKINTGELFF.

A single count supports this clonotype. CDR3: CASSEIAGVRDTQYF. Here the CDR3 DNA reads TGTGCCAGCAGTGAAATTGCAGGGGTGAGAGATACGCAGTATTTT. V is TRBV6-1 and J is TRBJ2-3, with D maybe TRBD1 (6 bases). The CDR3 totals 15 residues. The V end lost 2 bases, the J end lost 5 bases, and 14 bases lay between the germline ends. The germline V gene encodes CDR1 MNHNS and CDR2 SASEGT.

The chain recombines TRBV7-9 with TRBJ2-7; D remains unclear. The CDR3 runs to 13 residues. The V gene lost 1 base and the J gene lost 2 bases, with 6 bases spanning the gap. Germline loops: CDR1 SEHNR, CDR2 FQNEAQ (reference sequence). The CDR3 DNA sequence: TGTGCCAGCAGCTTAGTTACAGCCTACGAGCAGTACTTC. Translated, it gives CASSLVTAYEQYF.

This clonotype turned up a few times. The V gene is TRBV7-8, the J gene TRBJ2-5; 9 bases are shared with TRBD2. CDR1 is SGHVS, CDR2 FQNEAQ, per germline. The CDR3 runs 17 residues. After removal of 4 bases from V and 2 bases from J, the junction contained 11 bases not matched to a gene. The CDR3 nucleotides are TGTGCCAGCAGCTCTCCGAGAGCGGGGGGACTTCAAGAGACCCAGTACTTC. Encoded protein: CASSSPRAGGLQETQYF.